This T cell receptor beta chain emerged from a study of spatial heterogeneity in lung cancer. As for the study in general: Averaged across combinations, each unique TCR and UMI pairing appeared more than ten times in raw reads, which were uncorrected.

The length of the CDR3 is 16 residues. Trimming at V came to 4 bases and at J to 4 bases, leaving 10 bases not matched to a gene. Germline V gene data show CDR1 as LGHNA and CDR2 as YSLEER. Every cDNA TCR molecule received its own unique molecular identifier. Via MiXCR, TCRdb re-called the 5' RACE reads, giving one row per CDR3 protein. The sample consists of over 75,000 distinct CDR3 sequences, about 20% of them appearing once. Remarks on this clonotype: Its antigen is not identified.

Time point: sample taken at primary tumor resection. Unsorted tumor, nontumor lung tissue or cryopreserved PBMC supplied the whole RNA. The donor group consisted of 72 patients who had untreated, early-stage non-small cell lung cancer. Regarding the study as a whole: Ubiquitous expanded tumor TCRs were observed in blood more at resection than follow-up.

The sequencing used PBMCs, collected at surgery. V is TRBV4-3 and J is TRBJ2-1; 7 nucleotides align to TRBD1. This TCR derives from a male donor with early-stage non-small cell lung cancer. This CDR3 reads CASSRGAGTVYNEQFF. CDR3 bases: TGCGCCAGCAGCCGAGGAGCCGGGACAGTTTACAATGAGCAGTTCTTC.